These 21 T cell receptor beta chains share one sample of origin, sequenced in a study of T-cell reconstitution after alpha-beta-depleted transplantation in children (dated by TCRdb to the mid-2010s). The meaning of the sample's treatment or condition label: allogeneic hematopoietic cell transplantation with graft depleted of TCRalphabeta T cells and CD19 B cells. The protocol used for the library was PCR. Sequencing took place on an Illumina HiSeq 2500. To normalize quantification of the TCRbeta repertoire, the TCR libraries were built with molecular barcoding that relied on unique molecular identifiers. TCRdb handled the public reads itself, with Q25 trimming in fastp and clone calling in MiXCR, and kept productive beta chains. Every distinct CDR3 protein forms one entry, paired with its most common genes and DNA. This sample lists 81,000 or so distinct CDR3 sequences; about 16% were detected once. The top ten constitute 15% to 20% of the sample.

The specimen was PBMCs, mostly from graft donor cells, collected 180 days after TCRalphabeta/CD19-depleted stem cell transplant. Every receptor here comes from a male patient between 2 and 10 years old who had a stem cell transplant for acute lymphoblastic leukemia, so the T cells may come from the graft donor.

This clonotype was seen more than once but under ten times. The chain couples TRBV11-2 to TRBJ1-2, with 7 bases matching TRBD1. V dropped 1 base and J dropped 2; count of bases not matched to a gene: 1. Germline assignment: CDR1 SGHAT and CDR2 FQNNGV. This CDR3 has 14 residues. The CDR3 here is CASSLVQGNYGYTF. The CDR3 nucleotides are TGTGCCAGCAGCTTAGTACAGGGGAACTATGGCTACACCTTC.

The rearrangement joins TRBV27 to TRBJ1-2; D is ambiguous. Deletions cut 0 bases from V and 3 bases from J, with 11 bases between. This CDR3 contains 15 residues. CDR1 MNHEY and CDR2 SMNVEV come from the germline V gene (reference sequence). Here the CDR3 reads CASSLSRQTHYGYTF. Here the CDR3 DNA reads TGTGCCAGCAGTTTATCTCGTCAGACCCACTATGGCTACACCTTC.

The J gene is TRBJ2-1, the V gene TRBV18; unclear D gene. Germline assignment: CDR1 KGHSH and CDR2 LQKENI. CDR3 length: 16 residues. Trimming pared 1 base from V and 2 bases from J, leaving 12 bases between. CDR3 nucleotide sequence: TGTGCCAGCTCACCACAGCACGGAAGAGCCTACAATGAGCAGTTCTTC. This translates into CASSPQHGRAYNEQFF.

This clonotype was observed a few times. V and J are TRBV20-1 and TRBJ2-5; D gene unclear. V was pared by 1 base and J by 0 bases, with 15 bases between. CDR1 is DFQATT, CDR2 SNEGSKA, per germline (reference sequence). The CDR3 totals 16 residues. As DNA, the CDR3 is TGCAGTGCTAGAGCCCCTCTTGGGCAGTACCAAGAGACCCAGTACTTC. As protein: CSARAPLGQYQETQYF.

This clonotype was recorded many times. The chain joins TRBV11-3 to TRBJ1-1, with D perhaps TRBD1 (5 bases). CDR1 and CDR2 from the germline V gene are SGHNT and YENEEA. The V end lost 2 bases, the J end lost 3 bases, and 10 bases lay between the germline ends. CDR3 size: 14 residues. The CDR3 spells CASSLSAGHTEAFF. CDR3 coding DNA: TGTGCCAGCAGCTTAAGTGCGGGGCACACTGAAGCTTTCTTT.

The table lists this clonotype with a few counts. V gene TRBV7-6 combines with J gene TRBJ2-1; 8 nucleotides line up with TRBD1. CDR1 and CDR2 from the germline V gene are SGHVS and FNYEAQ. This CDR3 is 14 amino acids long. The V and J ends lost 2 bases and 10 bases, in that order; junction bases with no gene match: 7. The CDR3 is CASSLSGGSGEQFF. The CDR3 bases are TGTGCCAGCAGCTTATCAGGGGGCTCGGGAGAGCAGTTCTTC.

This chain connects TRBV28 to TRBJ2-1; TRBD1 matches at 9 bases. CDR1 and CDR2 from the germline V gene are MDHEN and SYDVKM. The V gene end was trimmed by 4 bases and the J gene end by 10 bases; junction bases not matched to a gene: 8. This CDR3 region has 14 residues. The CDR3 DNA sequence: TGTGCCAGCAGTTCCCCGGACAGGGGAAAAGAGCAGTTCTTC. Translated, it gives CASSSPDRGKEQFF.

The gene calls are TRBV5-1 and TRBJ1-5; D is ambiguous. V was trimmed by 4 bases and J by 9 bases, leaving 14 bases between them. Germline V gene lookup returns CDR1 SGHRS and CDR2 YFSETQ. The CDR3 contains 13 residues. CDR3 nucleotides: TGCGCCAGCAGCATCGACGAAACTGCGCCCCAGCATTTT. It yields the protein CASSIDETAPQHF.

This clonotype has more than one count but fewer than ten. The chain is built from TRBV11-2 and TRBJ2-2, with a tentative D call TRBD2 (6 bases). Between the trimmed V and J ends, which lost 4 bases and 5 bases, there was a span of 17 bases. Germline V gene lookup returns CDR1 SGHAT and CDR2 FQNNGV. This CDR3 has 16 residues. In DNA, the CDR3 is TGTGCCAGCAGCTCCACCTGGCGGGGAACTACCGGGGAGCTGTTTTTT. Its translation is CASSSTWRGTTGELFF.

At least ten counts were recorded for this clonotype. V gene TRBV2 combines with J gene TRBJ2-7; D uncertain. Trimming took 8 bases from V and 4 from J, leaving 27 bases between them. Germline CDR1 reads SNHLY; CDR2 reads FYNNEI. The CDR3 consists of 17 residues. Here the CDR3 DNA reads TGTGCCAGCTCGGGCCGGTCCATAACAGTCCTCGCGTACGAGCAGTACTTC. Amino acid sequence: CASSGRSITVLAYEQYF.

This clonotype was counted between two and nine times. V and J are TRBV7-9 and TRBJ1-2; 8 nucleotides line up with TRBD1. V lost 5 bases to trimming and J lost 7 bases; unmatched junction nucleotides: 6. Germline assignment: CDR1 SEHNR and CDR2 FQNEAQ (reference sequence). This CDR3 is built from 13 residues. The CDR3 region is CASSPGGQGGYTF. The CDR3 DNA follows: TGTGCCAGCAGCCCGGGCGGACAGGGTGGCTACACCTTC. Full variable domain (rest looked up from reference TRBV7-9 and TRBJ1-2): DTGVSQNPRHKITKRGQNVTFRCDPISEHNRLYWYRQTLGQGPEFLTYFQNEAQLEKSRLLSDRFSAERPKGSFSTLEIQRTEQGDSAMYLCASSPGGQGGYTFGSGTRLTVV.

This clonotype has at least ten counts. The chain couples TRBV7-2 to TRBJ1-2; the match to TRBD1 covers 7 bases. The CDR3 sequence is 14 residues long. Germline CDR1 and CDR2: SGHTA and FQGNSA. Trimming at V came to 5 bases and at J to 3 bases, leaving 6 bases not matched to a gene. CDR3 sequence reads: CASSPGQTYYGYTF. The DNA for the CDR3 is TGTGCCAGCAGCCCGGGACAGACTTACTATGGCTACACCTTC.

This clonotype was detected ten times or more. This chain uses TRBV3-1 with TRBJ2-5, with TRBD2 matching 7 bases. This CDR3 region has 14 residues. V lost 6 bases to trimming and J lost 7 bases; unmatched junction nucleotides: 11. Germline loops: CDR1 LGHDT, CDR2 YNNKEL (reference sequence). The CDR3 coding sequence is TGTGCCAGCAGTACTTCCGGGACTACAGGGACCCAGTACTTC. It codes for CASSTSGTTGTQYF.

This chain's CDR3 is CAISESMLAGGDTQYF. CDR3 coding DNA: TGTGCCATCAGTGAGTCGATGCTAGCGGGGGGAGATACGCAGTATTTT. V is TRBV10-3 and J is TRBJ2-3; 11 bases fit TRBD2. There are 16 residues in the CDR3. Germline loops: CDR1 ENHRY, CDR2 SYGVKD. J lost 5 bases, V lost 0 bases, and 4 bases had no gene match.

This clonotype was seen just once. This chain links TRBV7-3 with TRBJ2-3, with D unclear. Germline lookup yields CDR1 SGHTA and CDR2 FQGTGA. CDR3 length: 13 amino acids. V was pared by 3 bases and J by 3 bases, with 7 bases between. The CDR3: CASSFQVTDTQYF. CDR3 in DNA: TGTGCCAGCAGCTTCCAGGTTACAGATACGCAGTATTTT.

This clonotype was seen only a few times. The chain uses TRBV7-2 and TRBJ2-3; TRBD1 agrees at 7 bases. From germline, CDR1 is SGHTA and CDR2 FQGNSA. The CDR3 length is 14 residues. Trimming removed 6 bases from V and 4 bases from J; junction bases left unmatched: 7. In DNA, the CDR3 is TGTGCCAGCAGATTTCAGACAGGGTCAGATACGCAGTATTTT. Protein: CASRFQTGSDTQYF.

The rearrangement links TRBV12-3 or TRBV12-4 to TRBJ1-2; D remains unclear. The CDR3 sequence is 14 residues long. V lost 8 bases and J lost 0, with 13 bases in between. CDR3 DNA: TGTGCCAGCTCCTGGCAGGACTCTAACTATGGCTACACCTTC. It translates to CASSWQDSNYGYTF.

This clonotype has a handful of counts. The chain uses TRBV7-9 and TRBJ1-4, with 7 bases fitting TRBD1. With V trimmed by 5 bases and J by 8 bases, 11 bases remained unmatched. The germline CDR1 and CDR2 sequences are SEHNR and FQNEAQ (reference sequence). CDR3 length: 15 amino acids. CDR3 in DNA: TGTGCCAGCAGCCTGCCGACAGGGTCGGACGAAAAACTGTTTTTT. It encodes CASSLPTGSDEKLFF.

The chain uses TRBV28 and TRBJ1-2; D not certain. Per the germline V gene, CDR1 is MDHEN and CDR2 is SYDVKM. The CDR3 is made up of 17 amino acids. Trimming took off 5 bases at V and 0 bases at J, with 19 bases between the two ends. The chain's CDR3 is CASSLVGLGSANYGYTF. The CDR3 DNA sequence: TGTGCCAGCAGTCTTGTAGGGTTAGGTTCAGCTAACTATGGCTACACCTTC.

This clonotype showed up many times. This chain connects TRBV7-9 to TRBJ2-1; 9 positions agree with TRBD2. CDR3 length: 13 residues. Per germline, CDR1 SEHNR and CDR2 FQNEAQ (reference sequence). V lost 0 bases and J lost 10; bases outside the gene matches: 1. CDR3 sequence reads: CASSLATSGEQFF. CDR3 sequence (DNA): TGTGCCAGCAGCTTAGCGACTAGCGGCGAGCAGTTCTTC.

Written as DNA, the CDR3 is TGTGCCAGCAGCCCCACCAGGTGGGACTCTGGAAACACCATATATTTT. This sequence encodes CASSPTRWDSGNTIYF. This chain links TRBV7-6 with TRBJ1-3; D gene ambiguous. This CDR3 has 16 residues. The germline V gene encodes CDR1 SGHVS and CDR2 FNYEAQ. Trimming shortened V by 5 bases and J by 0 bases, and 14 bases separated the two germline ends.